This record covers a single T cell receptor (beta chain). A far larger clone is off by one base, so a read error is likely. The ends were cut back, 5 bases at V and 3 bases at J, with 4 bases in the middle. This CDR3 comprises 11 residues. CDR1 is MNHEY, CDR2 SVGAGI, per germline. Time point reported: newly diagnosed GD, antithyroid drugs for less than 3 months. PBMC RNA served as the TCR library source. Each of the patients was recruited from an endocrinology department situated in Xi'an, China. This specimen belongs to a study of regulatory T cells in long-lasting Graves disease. Combining iRepertoire HTBI primers with Arm-PCR of CDR3 regions, the authors built TCR beta libraries. TCRdb independently ran MiXCR on the multiplex PCR reads; one entry per CDR3 protein. This table has roughly 500,000 distinct CDR3 sequences, around 15% appearing once. The same data also contributed to another study, on T cells in Graves' hyperthyroidism and ophthalmopathy. That source reports: Initially, a first-round RT-PCR of the TCR CDR3 employed the HTBI primer set. Stable hyperthyroidism and ophthalmopathy were separated using 13 V-J signatures.

The chain is built from TRBV6-5 and TRBJ1-1; D is uncertain. Specimen: peripheral blood mononuclear cells (PBMCs), collected at new diagnosis, from a patient treated with antithyroid drugs. The receptor was isolated from a woman aged 45 to 65 with Graves disease. The CDR3 bases are TGTGCCAGCAGTCACTACACTGAAGCTTTCTTT. This gives the protein CASSHYTEAFF.